The rows below give T cell receptor beta chains drawn from one sample of a study of blood T cell repertoires in COVID-19. Measured with immunoSEQ multiplex PCR; TCRdb has only the in-frame clones, and not every one. The table has 150,000 or so clones, more than 85% seen once; the top ten hold around 4.2%. Source material: peripheral blood. These receptor sequences come from a man aged 60 to 75 with COVID-19, enrolled during active disease. Each CDR3 is given with its conserved first and last residue. D genes are given only for firm matches. Size values are once, few and many counts, or a class for expanded clones, and some rows have none.

d_call clone_size j_call v_call cdr3_nt cdr3_aa
NA NA TRBJ1-5 TRBV23-1 TGCGCCAGCAGTCAATCTATCCGGGGGGGCGGACGTAATAATCAGCCCCAGCATTTT CASSQSIRGGGRNNQPQHF
NA NA TRBJ1-2 TRBV10-2 TGCGCCAGCAGTGACTCAGCGGGCCCACTATCTAACTATGGCTACACCTTC CASSDSAGPLSNYGYTF
TRBD1 NA TRBJ2-4 TRBV7-6 TGTGCCAGCAGCGGTCAGACAGGGGGCCTCGGCATTCAGTACTTC CASSGQTGGLGIQYF
NA NA TRBJ1-4 TRBV7-8 TGTGCCAGCAGCTTATTGACAGGAGCCCCCGAAAAACTGTTTTTT CASSLLTGAPEKLFF
TRBD1 NA TRBJ2-7 TRBV5-6 TGTGCCAGCAGCCCCTCCGGGACAGGAGCCTACGAGCAGTACTTC CASSPSGTGAYEQYF
TRBD1 NA TRBJ2-5 TRBV10-3 TGTGCCATCAGTGAGGGGACAGACCAAGAGACCCAGTACTTC CAISEGTDQETQYF
NA NA TRBJ1-1 TRBV28 TGTGCCAGCAGTTGGCAGACAGGACAGATGAACACTGAAGCTTTCTTT CASSWQTGQMNTEAFF
TRBD1 NA TRBJ1-2 TRBV7-2 TGTGCCAGCAGCTTAGCGAGGACAGGCTATGGCTACACCTTC CASSLARTGYGYTF
TRBD1 NA TRBJ2-5 TRBV20-1 TGCAGTGCTAGTGATTATCGGGACAGGGGACGAGAGACCCAGTACTTC CSASDYRDRGRETQYF
TRBD1 NA TRBJ1-1 TRBV3-1/TRBV3-2 TGTGCCAGCAGCACAGGGGGGGGGATGAACACTGAAGCTTTCTTT CASSTGGGMNTEAFF
NA NA TRBJ1-2 TRBV9 TGTGCCAGCAGCTCGCAGACGGGGGGGAAATATGGCTACACCTTC CASSSQTGGKYGYTF
NA NA TRBJ2-3 TRBV25-1 TGTGCCAGCAGTGATCTGAGGGATACGCAGTATTTT CASSDLRDTQYF
TRBD2 once TRBJ2-1 TRBV3-1/TRBV3-2 TGTGCCAGCAGCCAAGTAGCGGGGGAGCAGTTCTTC CASSQVAGEQFF
NA NA TRBJ1-1 TRBV7-2 TGTGCCAGCAGCCCACTACAGGGTGTGAACACTGAAGCTTTCTTT CASSPLQGVNTEAFF
TRBD1 NA TRBJ1-5 TRBV5-4 TGTGCCAGCAGCAACTGGGACAGGGGTAGGCATCAGCCCCAGCATTTT CASSNWDRGRHQPQHF
NA NA TRBJ1-3 TRBV3-1/TRBV3-2 TGTGCCAGCAGCCAAGCCCTAACGATTGACACCATATATTTT CASSQALTIDTIYF
NA NA TRBJ1-2 TRBV21-1 TGTGCCAGCAGCAAGTCGTCTACAGGGCCATCCTGGGGAGGCTACACCTTC CASSKSSTGPSWGGYTF
NA NA TRBJ1-6 TRBV9 TGTGCCAGCAGCGTAGCCGGGTCCTATAATTCACCCCTCCACTTT CASSVAGSYNSPLHF
NA NA TRBJ1-2 TRBV12-3/TRBV12-4 TGTGCCAGCAGTTTGATGAGTTGGGGCTACACCTTC CASSLMSWGYTF
NA NA TRBJ1-5 TRBV6-2/TRBV6-3 TGTGCCAGCAGCCCCCACAGGGTGAAATGGAAACCTTCGAGTATAATCGACCGGCCCCAGCATTTT CASSPHRVKWKPSSIIDRPQHF
NA NA TRBJ1-1 TRBV19 TGTGCCAGTAGGTTAGAGGGAGGCACTGAAGCTTTCTTT CASRLEGGTEAFF
NA once TRBJ1-2 TRBV7-9 TGTGCCAGCAGCCAAGGGGCCCCCCAAGAGTACTATGGCTACACCTTC CASSQGAPQEYYGYTF
NA NA TRBJ2-6 TRBV5-1 TGCGCCAGCAGACAGGGTTGGTCTGGGGCCAACGTCCTGACTTTC CASRQGWSGANVLTF
TRBD1 NA TRBJ2-7 TRBV9 TGTGCCAGCAGCGTAGCAGGCGGACAGGGCTCCTACGAGCAGTACTTC CASSVAGGQGSYEQYF
NA NA TRBJ1-3 TRBV15 TGTGCCACCAGCAGAGATTATGGAGGATTTGACGGAAACACCATATATTTT CATSRDYGGFDGNTIYF
NA NA TRBJ1-1 TRBV5-6 TGTGCCAGCAGTGTAACAGTTTCCACTGAAGCTTTCTTT CASSVTVSTEAFF
TRBD1 NA TRBJ2-5 TRBV19 TGTGCCAGTAGCACCTGGACAGGGGGAGAGACCCAGTACTTC CASSTWTGGETQYF
NA few TRBJ2-3 TRBV5-1 TGCGCCAGCAGCTTGGTTCGCGGGATCACAGATACGCAGTATTTT CASSLVRGITDTQYF
NA NA TRBJ2-6 TRBV24-1 TGTGCCACCAGTGATGCGGGTGGTGGGGCCAACGTCCTGACTTTC CATSDAGGGANVLTF
TRBD1 NA TRBJ1-2 TRBV5-4 TGTGCCAGCAGCTTGGGACAGGGGTTCGATGGCTACACCTTC CASSLGQGFDGYTF
TRBD1 NA TRBJ2-5 TRBV5-1 TGCGCCAGCAGCTTGGACGCGCCGGGACAGGGGCAAGAGACCCAGTACTTC CASSLDAPGQGQETQYF
TRBD1 once TRBJ2-3 TRBV11-3 TGTGCCAGCAGCCATGGGACAGGGAGCACAGATACGCAGTATTTT CASSHGTGSTDTQYF
NA NA TRBJ1-2 TRBV6-1 TGTGCCAGCAGTGAAGCGCGAGGGACTGGCTATGGCTACACCTTC CASSEARGTGYGYTF
TRBD2 NA TRBJ2-7 TRBV19 TGTGCCAGACTCCCCGGGGGAGCGGGGGATCCTATCTCCTACGAGCAGTACTTC CARLPGGAGDPISYEQYF
NA NA TRBJ1-3 TRBV30 TGTGCCTGGAGTCCCGGGACACGGAGAAACACCATATATTTT CAWSPGTRRNTIYF
NA NA TRBJ1-1 TRBV6-2/TRBV6-3 TGTGCCAGCAGTTCTTGGAGTGAAGCTTTCTTT CASSSWSEAFF
NA NA TRBJ1-5 TRBV5-5 TGTGCCAGCAGCGCACAGGGCAATCAGCCCCAGCATTTT CASSAQGNQPQHF
NA NA TRBJ1-1 TRBV3-1/TRBV3-2 TGTGCCAGCAGCCTGTATCTAGGGGAGAACACTGAAGCTTTCTTT CASSLYLGENTEAFF
NA NA TRBJ2-1 TRBV18 TGTGCCAGCTCACGCCGACAGCAATCCCTCTCCTTGTCTTACAATGAGCAGTTCTTC CASSRRQQSLSLSYNEQFF
NA once TRBJ1-4 TRBV7-6 TGTGCCAGCAGCTTAGCGGGCAGGTCTAATGAAAAACTGTTTTTT CASSLAGRSNEKLFF
TRBD1 NA TRBJ1-4 TRBV18 TGTGCCAGCTCACCACTTCCCGGGACAGGGAAGGGTGAAAAACTGTTTTTT CASSPLPGTGKGEKLFF
NA NA TRBJ1-2 TRBV4-1 TGCGCCAGCAGCCAAGAGGGCCTAAGAGTTCTCTATGGCTACACCTTC CASSQEGLRVLYGYTF
NA NA TRBJ1-5 TRBV30 TGTGCCTGGAGACACCCCAATCAGCCCCAGCATTTT CAWRHPNQPQHF
TRBD1 NA TRBJ2-1 TRBV4-3 TGCGCCAGCAGCCAAGATCAGGGGGCAGGGAATGAGCAGTTCTTC CASSQDQGAGNEQFF
TRBD2 NA TRBJ2-3 TRBV4-1 TGCGCCAGCAGCCCCGGGACTAGCGGGGGGGTCGATACGCAGTATTTT CASSPGTSGGVDTQYF
TRBD1 NA TRBJ1-1 TRBV6-5 TGTGCCAGCAGTACCGGGACAGGGGGGAGCACTGAAGCTTTCTTT CASSTGTGGSTEAFF
NA NA TRBJ1-1 TRBV2 TGTGCCAGTACCAGACAACTCGGGGGCACTGAAGCTTTCTTT CASTRQLGGTEAFF
TRBD2 NA TRBJ2-3 TRBV3-1/TRBV3-2 TGTGCCAGCAGCCACTACTCTAGCGGGGGGGCCTCAGATACGCAGTATTTT CASSHYSSGGASDTQYF
TRBD1 NA TRBJ2-1 TRBV3-1/TRBV3-2 TGTGCCAGCAGCCCCAGTCGGCGCGACCGGGACAGTACATTCTTGAGCTCCTACAATGAGCAGTTCTTC CASSPSRRDRDSTFLSSYNEQFF
NA NA TRBJ2-1 TRBV30 TGTGCCTGGAAAGCTGTAATCGGTTCGAGGAGCTCCTATTACAATGAGCAGTTCTTC CAWKAVIGSRSSYYNEQFF
TRBD2 NA TRBJ2-5 TRBV4-2 TGTGCCAGCAGCCAATCGACTAGCTGGGAGACCCAGTACTTC CASSQSTSWETQYF
TRBD1 NA TRBJ1-2 TRBV29-1 TGCAGCGTTGACAGGGGGCCTTCTAACTATGGCTACACCTTC CSVDRGPSNYGYTF
NA NA TRBJ1-3 TRBV5-1 TGCGCCAGCAGCCAAGACACAAGAAACACCATATATTTT CASSQDTRNTIYF
NA NA TRBJ1-1 TRBV6-5 TGTGCCAGCAGTCGGGAGGGGGGGAGGAGTACTGAAGCTTTCTTT CASSREGGRSTEAFF
NA NA TRBJ1-1 TRBV30 TGTGCCTGGAGTGTACTGGCGGGGAGGACTGAAGCTTTCTTT CAWSVLAGRTEAFF
NA NA TRBJ1-5 TRBV7-8 TGTGCCAGCAGCCGAGTTGGACCAGGGGCTAGCAATCAGCCCCAGCATTTT CASSRVGPGASNQPQHF
NA NA TRBJ1-2 TRBV6-6 TGTGCCAGCAGTTCCTCCCCCGGCAGTCTAGATGGCTACACCTTC CASSSSPGSLDGYTF
NA once TRBJ1-2 TRBV21-1 TGTGCCAGCAGCAAACAGGGACTGATACGGAATGGCTACACCTTC CASSKQGLIRNGYTF